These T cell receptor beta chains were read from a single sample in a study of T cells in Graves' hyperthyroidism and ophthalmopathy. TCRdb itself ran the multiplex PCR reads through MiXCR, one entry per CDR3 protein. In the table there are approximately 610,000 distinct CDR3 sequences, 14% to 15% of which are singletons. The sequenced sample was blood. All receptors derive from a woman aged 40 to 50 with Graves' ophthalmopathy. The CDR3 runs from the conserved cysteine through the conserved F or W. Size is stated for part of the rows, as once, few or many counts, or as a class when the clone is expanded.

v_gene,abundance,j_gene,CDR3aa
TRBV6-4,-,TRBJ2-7,CASSPFGNSYEQYF
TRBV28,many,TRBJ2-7,CASSTGGIYEQYF
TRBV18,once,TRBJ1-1,CASSPNMETEAFF
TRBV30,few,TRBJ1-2,CAWSVLANYGYTF
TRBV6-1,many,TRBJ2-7,CASTLAGGAYEQYF
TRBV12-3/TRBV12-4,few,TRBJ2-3,CASSLGTSGFYTQYF
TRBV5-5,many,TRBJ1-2,CASSLAGGLTNYGYTF
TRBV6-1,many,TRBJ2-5,CASCRPPGLPQQTQYF
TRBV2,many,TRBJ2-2,CATEGSGRAGVFGELFF
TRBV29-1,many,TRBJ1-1,CSVEMVAVEAFF
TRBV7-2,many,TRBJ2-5,CASSARVSETQYF
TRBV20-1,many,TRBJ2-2,CSVSTGQRNTGELFF
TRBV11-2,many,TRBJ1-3,CASSGYLGIIAGNTIYF
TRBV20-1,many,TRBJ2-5,CSARAPTGQETQYF
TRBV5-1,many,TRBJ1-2,CASILDYGYTF
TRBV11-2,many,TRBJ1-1,CASSFTGYPLMNTEAFF
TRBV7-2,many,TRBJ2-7,CASSLAQDSPYEQYF
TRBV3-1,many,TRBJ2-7,CASSQDPGGTYEQYF
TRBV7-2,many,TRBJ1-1,CASSSDWGATEAFF
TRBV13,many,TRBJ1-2,CASSGREGTDGYTF
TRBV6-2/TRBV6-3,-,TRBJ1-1,CASILGHRDTEAFF
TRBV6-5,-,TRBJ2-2,CASSYPGLNTGELFF
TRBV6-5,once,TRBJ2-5,CASSYSRGGETQYF
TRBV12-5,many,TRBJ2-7,CASRRDGRTYEQYF
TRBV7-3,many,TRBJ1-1,CADQGPRITEAFF
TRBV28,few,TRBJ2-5,CASSLDRDGTQYF
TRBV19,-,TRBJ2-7,CATGQGVYEQYF
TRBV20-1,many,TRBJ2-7,CSAPGTSGVRGDYEQYF
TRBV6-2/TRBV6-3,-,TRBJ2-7,CASSYTSEGRVSYEQYF
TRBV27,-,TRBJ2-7,CASSRTAQPPYEQYF
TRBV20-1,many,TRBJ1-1,CSARGSFMNTEAFF
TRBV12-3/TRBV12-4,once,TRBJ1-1,CASSPYTGGTEAFF
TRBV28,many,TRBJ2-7,CASSKLAGRYEQYF
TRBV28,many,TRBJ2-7,CATAPPGTSVEQYF
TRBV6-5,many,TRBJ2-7,CASSRPGQGESTNF
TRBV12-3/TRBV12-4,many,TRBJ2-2,CASSLREGTGELFF
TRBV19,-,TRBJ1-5,CASIDRPSNQPQHF
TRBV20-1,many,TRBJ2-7,CSARGGTVSSYEQYF
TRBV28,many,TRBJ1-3,CASSPSWGRGNTIYF
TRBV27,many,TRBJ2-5,CASSLSRGGGETQYF
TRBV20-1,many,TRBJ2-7,CSARSGFSEQYF
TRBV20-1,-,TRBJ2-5,CSARDTASPQETQYF
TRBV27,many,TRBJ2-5,CASRLGQQETQYF
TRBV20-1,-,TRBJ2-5,CSARQELPREGTQYF
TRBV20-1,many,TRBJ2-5,CSARDPLAGVETQYF
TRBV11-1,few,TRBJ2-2,CASSLRAGRITGELFF
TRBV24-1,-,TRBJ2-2,CATSDSSSGTNTGELFF
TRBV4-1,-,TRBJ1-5,CASSQDMGQGNQPQHF
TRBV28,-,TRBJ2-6,CASSRQAPVSGANVLTF
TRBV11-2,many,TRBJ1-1,CASSETGGNTEAFF
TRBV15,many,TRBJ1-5,CATSREGTGGNQPQHF
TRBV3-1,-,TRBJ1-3,CASSRIAGTGSHTIYF
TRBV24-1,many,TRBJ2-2,CATSDLSANTGELFF
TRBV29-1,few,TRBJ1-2,CSVADSPGQDGYTF